This record covers a single TCR beta chain. Sequencing used immunoSEQ multiplex PCR; TCRdb keeps in-frame clones, though not all of them. Of 35,000 to 40,000 clones listed, approximately 90% are singletons. This sample is part of a study of blood T cell repertoires in COVID-19. On the study more broadly: Nucleic acid was either cDNA or gDNA, and it came from T cells, B-cell-depleted T cells, or PBMCs.

Germline CDR1 and CDR2: SEHNR and FQNEAQ (reference sequence). The V segment lost 4 bases and the J segment 5 bases; nucleotides outside the gene matches: 10. The CDR3 is 15 amino acids. The sequence was obtained from a man in his 70s with acute or convalescent COVID-19. Sequencing was done on a sample of peripheral blood. V usage is TRBV7-9 and J usage is TRBJ2-5; 7 bases match TRBD1. In DNA form, the CDR3 reads TGTGCCAGCAGCTCCCGACAGGGTGGGGGTGAGACCCAGTACTTC. Protein product: CASSSRQGGGETQYF.